This TCR beta chain was recovered during a study of T-cell reconstitution after alpha-beta-depleted transplantation in children. The TCRbeta library incorporated unique molecular identifiers. TCRdb analysed the PCR reads with MiXCR anew, one entry per CDR3 protein. The sample includes over 550,000 distinct CDR3 sequences, roughly a tenth seen only once; the top ten take 4% to 5%. This clonotype was found many times. The CDR3 contains 15 residues. V shed 0 bases and J shed 4 bases, with 16 bases lying between them. The germline V gene encodes CDR1 SQVTM and CDR2 ANQGSEA. This clonotype was obtained from a human donor who donated a stem cell graft to a child with acute myeloid leukemia. The sequencing here drew on PBMCs from the stem cell graft donor, taken from the stem cell graft. The chain employs TRBV29-1 and TRBJ2-7; the D gene is possibly TRBD1 (7 bases). The CDR3 coding sequence is TGCAGCGTTGAAGAGCGGGACAGACGCCAATACGAGCAGTACTTC. Translated, it gives CSVEERDRRQYEQYF.